The source of this TCR beta chain is a study of cytomegalovirus exposure and HLA in healthy donors. The study ran its PCR with 60 Vbeta and 13 Jbeta primers. Produced via immunoSEQ multiplex PCR; TCRdb's table is partial and in-frame only. The table lists more than 150,000 clones, about 79% of them singletons. This clone showed up just a few times. The CDR3 has 17 residues. V gave up 5 bases and J gave up 5 bases; unmatched junction bases: 15. Germline assignment: CDR1 MDHEN and CDR2 SYDVKM. The V and J genes are TRBV28 and TRBJ2-7, with 10 bases lining up with TRBD2. Sample: PBMCs. The clonotype comes from a man between 18 and 29 years old in good health and CMV-seronegative. CDR3 protein: CASSGTTGLAGAHEQYF. In DNA form, the CDR3 reads TGTGCCAGCAGTGGGACGACAGGGCTAGCGGGAGCTCACGAGCAGTACTTC.